This record concerns one T cell receptor beta chain sequence. This clonotype was seen more than once but under ten times. What this receptor recognizes is not known. Base quality data are lacking; no much larger clone is found one base away. The data were produced on an Illumina HiSeq 1500. TCRdb reprocessing: public reads trimmed at Q25 with fastp, clones called with MiXCR, in-frame beta chains kept. Rows matching on CDR3 protein sequence are summarized as one entry with the most common DNA and genes. In this sample the table shows more than 55,000 distinct CDR3 sequences, 20% to 25% of which occur a single time. The leading ten clones occupy roughly 63% of the sample. The intended sense of this specimen's treatment or condition label: in vitro stimulation with specific CMV peptide epitopes to enrich CMV-specific T cells. At the junction V is shortened by 4 bases and J by 4 bases, with 14 bases in between. From its cysteine to its phenylalanine, the CDR3 spans 14 amino acids. Only CDR3 DNA remains: 42 bases, in frame from the first base. Per the germline V gene, SGHVS is the CDR1 and FNYEAQ is the CDR2.

This record comes from a study of T cell repertoires in cytomegalovirus infection (dated by TCRdb to between 2017 and 2020). Concerning the study at large: Recently identified HLA-C-restricted CMV epitopes, whose presentation resists viral immunomodulation, were targeted by peptide stimulations together with well-studied HLA-B-restricted epitopes. Donor HLA type was relevant to the analysis, because carriage of CMV infection together with the matching HLA type was indicated by public TCR beta signatures.

Results the study describes overall, beyond this receptor: The ex vivo response was dominated by HLA-C-restricted CMV-specific TCR beta clonotypes, which also provided the single most frequent clonotype in two of eight donors. Cumulative frequency of public TCR beta family members discriminated carriers of CMV infection plus the relevant HLA type in this cohort and an independent 352-donor cohort.

The source is a human donor in good health (CMV status not recorded). Some clones in this sample may be carry-over from other donors' samples. The chain was built from TRBV7-6 and TRBJ2-7; confidence is insufficient to name the D gene. The sequencing here drew on CD8+ T cells from cultured PBMCs, taken from culture after CMV antigen stimulation. The CDR3 in this case is CASSSSLAFYEQYF. The DNA reads as follows: TGTGCCAGCAGCTCTAGTTTGGCTTTTTACGAGCAGTACTTC.